What follows is one T cell receptor (beta chain) and its context. Some clones are missing from TCRdb's copy, which holds only in-frame ones; the method was immunoSEQ multiplex PCR. The sample shows about 170,000 clones, 84% of them seen only once. Two negative PCRs, clearance, or symptom resolution had been documented for recovered Cohort 3 donors. The CDR3 runs to 15 residues. J gave up 3 bases and V 4 bases, and 8 bases lay outside the gene matches. Germline-derived CDR1 and CDR2 are SGHTA and FQGNSA. This sample was taken from a study of blood T cell repertoires in COVID-19. Study-level background: Samples taken during acute and convalescent COVID-19 were collected in the United States, Italy and Spain.

J is TRBJ1-2 and V is TRBV7-2, with TRBD1 matching over 7 bases. The sequence was collected from a man in his fifties who had recovered from COVID-19. Sequenced: PBMCs or T cells enriched from blood (not recorded which). The CDR3 reads CASSSDRVVDYGYTF. The CDR3 nucleotides are TGTGCCAGCAGCTCCGACAGGGTTGTAGACTATGGCTACACCTTC.